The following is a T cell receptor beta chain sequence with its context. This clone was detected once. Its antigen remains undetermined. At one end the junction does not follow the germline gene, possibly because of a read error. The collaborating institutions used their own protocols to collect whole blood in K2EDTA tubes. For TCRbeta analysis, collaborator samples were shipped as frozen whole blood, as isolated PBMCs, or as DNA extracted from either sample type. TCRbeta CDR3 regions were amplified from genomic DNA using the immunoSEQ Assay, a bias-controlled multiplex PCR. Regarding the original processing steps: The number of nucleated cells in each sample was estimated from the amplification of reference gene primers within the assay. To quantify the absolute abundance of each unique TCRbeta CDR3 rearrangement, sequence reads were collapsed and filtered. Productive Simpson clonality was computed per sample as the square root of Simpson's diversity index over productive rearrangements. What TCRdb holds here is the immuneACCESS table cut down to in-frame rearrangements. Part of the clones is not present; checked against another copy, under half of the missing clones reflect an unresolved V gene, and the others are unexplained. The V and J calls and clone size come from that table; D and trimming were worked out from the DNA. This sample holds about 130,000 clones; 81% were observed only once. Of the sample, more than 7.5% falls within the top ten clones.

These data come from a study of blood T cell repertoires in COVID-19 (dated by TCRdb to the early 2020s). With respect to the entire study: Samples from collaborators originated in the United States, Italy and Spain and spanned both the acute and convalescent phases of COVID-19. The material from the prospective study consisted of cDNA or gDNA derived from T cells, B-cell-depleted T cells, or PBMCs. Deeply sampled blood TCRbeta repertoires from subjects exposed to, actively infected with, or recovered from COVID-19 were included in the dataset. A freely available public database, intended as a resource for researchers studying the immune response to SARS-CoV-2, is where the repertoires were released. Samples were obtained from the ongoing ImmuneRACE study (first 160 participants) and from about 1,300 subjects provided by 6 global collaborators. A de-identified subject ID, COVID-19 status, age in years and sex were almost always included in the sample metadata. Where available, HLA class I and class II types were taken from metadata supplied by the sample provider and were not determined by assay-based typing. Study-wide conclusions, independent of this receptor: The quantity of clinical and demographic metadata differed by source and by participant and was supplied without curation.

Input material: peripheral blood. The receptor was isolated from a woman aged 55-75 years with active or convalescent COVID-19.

CDR3 sequence: CASRVRGTQGTQYF. The bases read TGTGCCAGCAGGGTCCGGGGGACCCAAGGGACCCAGTACTTC. Here the chain combines TRBV3-1 (or the pseudogene TRBV3-2) and TRBJ2-5, and TRBD2 may be the D gene, going by 6 matching bases. Sequences LGHDT (CDR1) and YNNKEL (CDR2) are obtained from the germline V gene (reference sequence). The CDR3 runs 14 residues from the cysteine to the phenylalanine. Only CDR3 DNA is held: 42 bases, read in frame from base 1.